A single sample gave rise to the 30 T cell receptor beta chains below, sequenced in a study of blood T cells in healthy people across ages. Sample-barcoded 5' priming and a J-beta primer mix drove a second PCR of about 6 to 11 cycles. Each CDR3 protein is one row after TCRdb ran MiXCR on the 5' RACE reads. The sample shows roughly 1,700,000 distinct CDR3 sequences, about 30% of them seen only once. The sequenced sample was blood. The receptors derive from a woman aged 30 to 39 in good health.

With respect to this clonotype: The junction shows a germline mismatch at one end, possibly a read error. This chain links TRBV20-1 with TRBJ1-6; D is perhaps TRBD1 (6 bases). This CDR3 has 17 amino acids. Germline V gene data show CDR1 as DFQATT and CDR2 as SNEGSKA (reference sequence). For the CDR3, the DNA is TGCAGTGCTAGAGATGGAAGGGGGAGCTCCTACAATTCACTCCTCCACTTT. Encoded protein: CSARDGRGSSYNSLLHF.

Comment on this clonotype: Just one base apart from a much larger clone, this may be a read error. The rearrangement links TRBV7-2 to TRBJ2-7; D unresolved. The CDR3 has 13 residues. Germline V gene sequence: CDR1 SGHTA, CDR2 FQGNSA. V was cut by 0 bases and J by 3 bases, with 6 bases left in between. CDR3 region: CASSLAMDYEQYF. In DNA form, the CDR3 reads TGTGCCAGCAGCTTAGCGATGGACTACGAGCAGTACTTC.

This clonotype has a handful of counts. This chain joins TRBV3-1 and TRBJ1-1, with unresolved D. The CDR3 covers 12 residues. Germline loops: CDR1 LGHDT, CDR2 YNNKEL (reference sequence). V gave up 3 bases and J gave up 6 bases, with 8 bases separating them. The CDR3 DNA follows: TGTGCCAGCAGCCAGAGTACGGCTGAAGCTTTCTTT. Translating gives CASSQSTAEAFF.

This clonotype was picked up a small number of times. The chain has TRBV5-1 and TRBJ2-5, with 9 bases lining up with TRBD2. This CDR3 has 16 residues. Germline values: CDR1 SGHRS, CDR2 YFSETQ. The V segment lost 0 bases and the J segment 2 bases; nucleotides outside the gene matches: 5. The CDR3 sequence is CASSLAFSGGQETQYF. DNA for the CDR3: TGCGCCAGCAGCTTGGCCTTTAGCGGGGGACAAGAGACCCAGTACTTC.

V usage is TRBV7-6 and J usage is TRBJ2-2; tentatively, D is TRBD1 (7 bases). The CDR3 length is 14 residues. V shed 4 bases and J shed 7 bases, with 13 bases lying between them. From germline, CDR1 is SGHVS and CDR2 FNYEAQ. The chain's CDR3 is CASSSDREVGELFF. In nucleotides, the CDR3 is TGTGCCAGCAGCTCAGACAGGGAGGTCGGGGAGCTGTTTTTT.

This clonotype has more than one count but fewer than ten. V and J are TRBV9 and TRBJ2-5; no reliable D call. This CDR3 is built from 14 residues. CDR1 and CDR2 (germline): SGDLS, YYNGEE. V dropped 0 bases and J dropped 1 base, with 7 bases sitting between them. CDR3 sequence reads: CASSVDPGQETQYF. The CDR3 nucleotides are TGTGCCAGCAGCGTAGACCCAGGCCAAGAGACCCAGTACTTC.

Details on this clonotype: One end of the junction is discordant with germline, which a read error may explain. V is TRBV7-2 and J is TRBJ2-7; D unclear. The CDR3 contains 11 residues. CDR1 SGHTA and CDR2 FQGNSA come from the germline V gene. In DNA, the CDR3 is TGTGCCGGCAGCTCTATTTCCGAGCAGTACTTC. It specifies CAGSSISEQYF.

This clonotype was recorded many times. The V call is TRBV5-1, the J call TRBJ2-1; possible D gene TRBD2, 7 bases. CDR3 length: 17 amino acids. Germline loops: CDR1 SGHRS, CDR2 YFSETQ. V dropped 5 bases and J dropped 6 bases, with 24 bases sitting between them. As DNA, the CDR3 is TGCGCCAGCAGACGTTTGGGAGGGGGTTCTTTGAGCAATGAGCAGTTCTTC. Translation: CASRRLGGGSLSNEQFF.

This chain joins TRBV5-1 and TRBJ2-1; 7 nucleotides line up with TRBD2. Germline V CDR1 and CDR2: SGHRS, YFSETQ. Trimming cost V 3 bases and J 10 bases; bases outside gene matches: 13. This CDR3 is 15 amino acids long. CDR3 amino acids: CASSSTRTSMGEQFF. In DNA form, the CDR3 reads TGCGCCAGCAGCTCGACCAGGACTAGTATGGGAGAGCAGTTCTTC.

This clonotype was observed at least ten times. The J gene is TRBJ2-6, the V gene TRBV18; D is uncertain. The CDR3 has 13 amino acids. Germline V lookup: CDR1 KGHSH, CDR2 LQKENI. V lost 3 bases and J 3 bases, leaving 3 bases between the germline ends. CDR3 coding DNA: TGTGCCAGCTCACCGGTTGGGGCCAACGTCCTGACTTTC. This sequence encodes CASSPVGANVLTF.

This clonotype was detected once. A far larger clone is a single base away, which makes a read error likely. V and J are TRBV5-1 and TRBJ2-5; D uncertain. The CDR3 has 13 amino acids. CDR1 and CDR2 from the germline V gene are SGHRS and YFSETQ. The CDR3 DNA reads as TGCGCCAACAGCTTGGTCTCCCAAGAGACCCAGTACTTC. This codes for CANSLVSQETQYF.

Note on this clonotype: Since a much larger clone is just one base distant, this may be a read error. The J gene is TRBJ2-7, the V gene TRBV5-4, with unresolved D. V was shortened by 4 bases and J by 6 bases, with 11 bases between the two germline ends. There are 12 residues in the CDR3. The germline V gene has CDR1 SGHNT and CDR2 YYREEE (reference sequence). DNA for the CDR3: TGTGCCAGCAGCCCAGACGAAGGCGAGCAGTACTTC. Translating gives CASSPDEGEQYF.

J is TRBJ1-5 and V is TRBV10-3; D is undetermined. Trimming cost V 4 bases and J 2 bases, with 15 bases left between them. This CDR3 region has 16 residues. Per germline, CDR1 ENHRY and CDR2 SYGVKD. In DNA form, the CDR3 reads TGTGCCATCAGTGGAGGCGAGGGTAATGGCAATCAGCCCCAGCATTTT. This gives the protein CAISGGEGNGNQPQHF.

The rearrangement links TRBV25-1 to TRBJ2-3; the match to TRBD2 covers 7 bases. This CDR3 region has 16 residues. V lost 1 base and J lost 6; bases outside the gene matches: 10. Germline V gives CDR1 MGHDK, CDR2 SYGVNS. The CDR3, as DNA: TGTGCCAGCAGTGAATCTAAGCGGGACCCTCGTGATACGCAGTATTTT. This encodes CASSESKRDPRDTQYF.

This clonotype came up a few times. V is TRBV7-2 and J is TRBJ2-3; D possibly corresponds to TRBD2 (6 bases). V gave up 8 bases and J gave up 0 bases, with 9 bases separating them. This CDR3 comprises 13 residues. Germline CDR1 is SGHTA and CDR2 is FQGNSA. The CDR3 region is CASGLPSTDTQYF. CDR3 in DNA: TGTGCCAGCGGACTACCCAGCACAGATACGCAGTATTTT.

The DNA for the CDR3 is TGTGCCAGCAGCTCGGGACACCTTTACAATGAGCAGTTCTTC. Translation gives CASSSGHLYNEQFF. This chain connects TRBV7-2 to TRBJ2-1, with D perhaps matching TRBD1 (6 bases). Germline values: CDR1 SGHTA, CDR2 FQGNSA. Trimming removed 4 bases at V and 4 bases at J, with 11 bases between. This CDR3 spans 14 amino acids.

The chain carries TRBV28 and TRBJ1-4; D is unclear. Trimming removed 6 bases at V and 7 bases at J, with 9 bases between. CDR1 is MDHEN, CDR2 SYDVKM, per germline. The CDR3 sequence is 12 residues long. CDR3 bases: TGTGCCAGCAGCCGACGGGCTGAAAAACTGTTTTTT. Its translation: CASSRRAEKLFF.

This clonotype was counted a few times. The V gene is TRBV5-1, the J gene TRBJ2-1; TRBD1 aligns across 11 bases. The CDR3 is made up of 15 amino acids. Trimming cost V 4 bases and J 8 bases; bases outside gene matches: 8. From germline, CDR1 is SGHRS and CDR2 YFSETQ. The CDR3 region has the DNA TGCGCCAGCAGCGACCGGGACAGGGGGTTGGATGAGCAGTTCTTC. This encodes CASSDRDRGLDEQFF.

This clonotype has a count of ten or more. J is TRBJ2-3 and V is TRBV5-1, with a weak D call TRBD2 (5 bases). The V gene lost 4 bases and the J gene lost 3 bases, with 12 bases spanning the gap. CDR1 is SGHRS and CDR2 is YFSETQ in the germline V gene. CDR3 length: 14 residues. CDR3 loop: CASSLDSATDTQYF. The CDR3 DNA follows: TGCGCCAGCAGCCTAGATAGCGCTACAGATACGCAGTATTTT.

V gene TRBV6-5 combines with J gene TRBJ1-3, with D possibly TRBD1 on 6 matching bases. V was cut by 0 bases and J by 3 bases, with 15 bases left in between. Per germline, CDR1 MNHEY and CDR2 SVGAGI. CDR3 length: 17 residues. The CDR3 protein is CASSYSWLRGGGNTIYF. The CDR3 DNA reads TGTGCCAGCAGTTACTCGTGGCTCAGGGGAGGTGGAAACACCATATATTTT.

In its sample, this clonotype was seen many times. CDR3 amino acids: CASSLWSSGANVLTF. The CDR3 DNA is TGTGCCAGCAGTTTATGGAGCAGTGGGGCCAACGTCCTGACTTTC. This chain links TRBV28 with TRBJ2-6; no definite D call. The CDR3 runs to 15 residues. CDR1 and CDR2 (germline): MDHEN, SYDVKM. Trimming shortened V by 0 bases and J by 3 bases, and 6 bases separated the two germline ends.

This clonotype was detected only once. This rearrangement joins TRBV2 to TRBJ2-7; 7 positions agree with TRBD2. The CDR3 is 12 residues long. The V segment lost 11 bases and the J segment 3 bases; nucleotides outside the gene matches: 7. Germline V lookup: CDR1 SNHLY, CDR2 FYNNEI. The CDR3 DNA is TGTGCCGGTGGGAGGGGAATCTACGAGCAGTACTTC. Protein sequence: CAGGRGIYEQYF.

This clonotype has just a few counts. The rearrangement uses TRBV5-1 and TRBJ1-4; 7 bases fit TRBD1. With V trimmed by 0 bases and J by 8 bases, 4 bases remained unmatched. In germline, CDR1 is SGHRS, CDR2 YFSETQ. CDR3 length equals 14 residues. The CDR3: CASSLGGTDEKLFF. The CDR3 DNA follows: TGCGCCAGCAGCTTGGGAGGGACAGACGAAAAACTGTTTTTT.

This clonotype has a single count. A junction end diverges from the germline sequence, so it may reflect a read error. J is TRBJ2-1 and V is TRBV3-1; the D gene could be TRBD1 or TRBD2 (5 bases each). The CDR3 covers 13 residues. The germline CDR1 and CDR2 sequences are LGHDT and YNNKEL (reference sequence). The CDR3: CVSSQGRDREQFF. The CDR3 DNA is TGTGTCAGCAGCCAGGGACGTGATCGTGAGCAGTTCTTC.

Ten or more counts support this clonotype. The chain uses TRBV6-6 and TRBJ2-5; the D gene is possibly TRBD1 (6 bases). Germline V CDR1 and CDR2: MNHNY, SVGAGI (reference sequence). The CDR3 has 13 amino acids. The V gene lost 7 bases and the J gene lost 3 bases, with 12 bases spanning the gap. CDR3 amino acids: CASTRQEEETQYF. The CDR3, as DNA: TGTGCCAGCACGAGACAGGAAGAAGAGACCCAGTACTTC.

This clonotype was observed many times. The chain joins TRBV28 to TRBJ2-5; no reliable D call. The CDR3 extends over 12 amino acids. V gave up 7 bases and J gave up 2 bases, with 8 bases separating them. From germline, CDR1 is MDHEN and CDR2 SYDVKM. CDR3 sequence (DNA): TGTGCCAGCACGGGCCAGCAAGAGACCCAGTACTTC. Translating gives CASTGQQETQYF. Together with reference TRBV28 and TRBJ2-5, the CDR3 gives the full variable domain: DVKVTQSSRYLVKRTGEKVFLECVQDMDHENMFWYRQDPGLGLRLIYFSYDVKMKEKGDIPEGYSVSREKKERFSLILESASTNQTSMYLCASTGQQETQYFGPGTRLLVL.

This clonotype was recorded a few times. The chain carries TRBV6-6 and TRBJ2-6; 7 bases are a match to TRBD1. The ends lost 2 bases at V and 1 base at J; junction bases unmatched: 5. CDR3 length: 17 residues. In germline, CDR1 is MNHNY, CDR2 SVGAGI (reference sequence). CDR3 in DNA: TGTGCCAGCAGTTACACCCCGGGACAGTCTGGGGCCAACGTCCTGACTTTC. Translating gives CASSYTPGQSGANVLTF.

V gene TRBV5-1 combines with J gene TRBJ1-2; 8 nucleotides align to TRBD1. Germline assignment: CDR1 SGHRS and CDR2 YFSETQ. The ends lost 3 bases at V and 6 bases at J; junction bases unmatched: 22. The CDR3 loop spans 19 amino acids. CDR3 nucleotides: TGCGCCAGCAGCTCGGTCCCCCTGGACAGGGACCGGGGTGTGGATGGCTACACCTTC. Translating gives CASSSVPLDRDRGVDGYTF. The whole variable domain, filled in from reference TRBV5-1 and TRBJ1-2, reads KAGVTQTPRYLIKTRGQQVTLSCSPISGHRSVSWYQQTPGQGLQFLFEYFSETQRNKGNFPGRFSGRQFSNSRSEMNVSTLELGDSALYLCASSSVPLDRDRGVDGYTFGSGTRLTVV.

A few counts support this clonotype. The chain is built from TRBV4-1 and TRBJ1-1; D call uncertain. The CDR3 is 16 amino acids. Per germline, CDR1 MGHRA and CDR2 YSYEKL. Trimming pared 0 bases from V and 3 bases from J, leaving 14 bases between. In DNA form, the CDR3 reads TGCGCCAGCAGCCAAGATGCGCCGGCGGGATACACTGAAGCTTTCTTT. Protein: CASSQDAPAGYTEAFF.

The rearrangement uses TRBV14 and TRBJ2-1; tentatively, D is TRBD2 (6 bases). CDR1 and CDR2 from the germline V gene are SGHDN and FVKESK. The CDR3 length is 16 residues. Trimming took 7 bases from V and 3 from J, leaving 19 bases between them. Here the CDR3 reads CASNQFRGSYYNEQFF. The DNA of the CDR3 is TGTGCCAGCAACCAGTTTCGGGGGAGCTACTACAATGAGCAGTTCTTC.